Listed below are T cell receptor beta chains from one sample, sequenced in a study of shared clonotypes between healthy human individuals. Only in-frame clones appear in the TCRdb table, and some are missing; sequencing was by immunoSEQ multiplex PCR. In the table there are 330,000 or so clones, around 79% of which are singletons. Sequencing was carried out using memory CD4+ T cells sorted from blood. The source is a man aged 25-40 years in good health. Both conserved end residues are part of each CDR3. Size values are once, few and many counts, or a class for expanded clones, and some rows have none.

TRBV10-3,TRBJ2-5,16,NA,CAISESQEVALETQYF
TRBV5-4,TRBJ2-7,14,few,CASSLGQYAYEQYF
TRBV5-1,TRBJ2-5,13,NA,CASSWGTQETQYF
TRBV25-1,TRBJ2-5,17,NA,CASSEPGFGVDFGTQYF
TRBV6-1,TRBJ2-7,14,NA,CASSPRQGGYEQYF
TRBV9,TRBJ1-3,16,NA,CASKTGDRDSGNTIYF
TRBV19,TRBJ2-1,13,NA,CASSLDSYNEQFF
TRBV30,TRBJ1-3,13,NA,CAAGSEAGNTIYF
TRBV10-3,TRBJ2-3,11,NA,CAIRITDTQYF
TRBV30,TRBJ2-7,14,NA,CAWSVGLALDEQYF
TRBV28,TRBJ1-1,14,NA,CASSRQGRGTEAFF
TRBV6-5,TRBJ1-2,14,NA,CASSYTRVKYGYTF
TRBV7-7,TRBJ2-1,14,NA,CASSLGGLSNEQFF
TRBV5-4,TRBJ2-5,14,NA,CASSLRAGQETQYF
TRBV6-5,TRBJ2-7,12,NA,CASTRGGYEQYF
TRBV27,TRBJ2-1,19,NA,CASKVRTSGSRLSYNEQFF
TRBV7-9,TRBJ2-7,17,NA,CASSSLQTGGLLYEQYF
TRBV2,TRBJ2-1,16,once,CASRKQSGGTYNEQFF
TRBV5-4,TRBJ1-1,17,few,CASSLLAGRRQGTEAFF
TRBV15,TRBJ2-1,15,once,CATSRDSPSYNEQFF
TRBV28,TRBJ2-7,12,few,CASSSTSGEQYF
TRBV6-5,TRBJ1-1,12,many,CASSYDRGEAFF
TRBV18,TRBJ2-1,19,NA,CASSYRGTSGRAPYNEQFF
TRBV29-1,TRBJ2-7,12,NA,CSAESGGHEQYF
TRBV11-2,TRBJ2-1,15,NA,CASSQTSGPPNGQFF
TRBV7-9,TRBJ2-5,16,NA,CASSLDGQGKGETQYF
TRBV4-2,TRBJ2-1,15,NA,CASSQDGQTHNEQFF
TRBV4-1,TRBJ2-4,16,few,CASSQDERELKNIQYF
TRBV2,TRBJ2-7,12,NA,CASSERDYEQYF
TRBV7-2,TRBJ2-7,14,NA,CASKKQGALNEQYF
TRBV9,TRBJ2-3,17,NA,CASSGSLGPASTDTQYF
TRBV5-6,TRBJ2-7,14,NA,CASSFRPRPGEQYF
TRBV14,TRBJ2-7,15,NA,CASSPLFGPSYEQYF